The entry below describes one TCR beta chain. The sample belongs to a study of T cell responses to AZD1222 COVID-19 vaccine. The V gene lost 6 bases and the J gene lost 2 bases, with 14 bases spanning the gap. Looked up from germline, CDR1 is SNHLY and CDR2 is FYNNEI. There are 14 residues in the CDR3. Sequencing used immunoSEQ multiplex PCR; TCRdb keeps in-frame clones, though not all of them. The sample has fewer than 180,000 clones, about 93% seen once. The sequence came from an adult who received the AZD1222 COVID-19 vaccine. V gene TRBV2 combines with J gene TRBJ2-7; tentatively, D is TRBD1 or TRBD2 (5 bases each). The sequenced sample was peripheral blood, obtained 28 days after the second AZD1222 dose. Here the CDR3 DNA reads TGTGCCAGCAGGTCCGGGACCCTACCCTACGAGCAGTACTTC. Translating it yields CASRSGTLPYEQYF.